Listed below are T cell receptor beta chains from one sample, sequenced in a study of T cells in Graves' hyperthyroidism and ophthalmopathy. TCRdb re-analysed the multiplex PCR reads in MiXCR, keeping a single row per CDR3 protein. The data hold approximately 400,000 distinct CDR3 sequences, with over 11% observed a single time. Sequenced sample: blood. These receptors all stem from a woman aged 55 to 70 with Graves' hyperthyroidism. CDR3s include the opening cysteine and the closing phenylalanine or tryptophan. Fields, in order: V gene, D gene, CDR3 protein. The D gene is left open where the match is weak.

TRBV6-1 TRBD2 CASSRPGLAGSDPRNEQFF
TRBV9 NA CASSAEGGLSSGANVLTF
TRBV24-1 NA CATSDFNGRELFF
TRBV10-3 TRBD2 CATTSGRAGDTQYF
TRBV6-2/TRBV6-3 NA CASGGLDELNTEAFF
TRBV9 NA CASSNRDNYNSPLHF
TRBV6-1 NA CASSEYNSAYEQYF
TRBV12-3/TRBV12-4 NA CASRQGHGGYTF
TRBV15 TRBD2 CAAGGSWTGELFF
TRBV28 NA CASSPILQGVNTGELFF
TRBV10-3 NA CAINEGPGNTIYF
TRBV18 TRBD1 CASSPAPLIRDSASYNEQFF
TRBV11-2 NA CASSLLSGGSEKLFF
TRBV29-1 TRBD2 CSVEELAGGQETQYF
TRBV12-3/TRBV12-4 NA CASSFTGGSNQPQHF
TRBV6-4 NA CASTRTDYEQYF
TRBV25-1 TRBD2 CASSEFSGANTGELFF
TRBV7-3 NA CASSLLGVMNTEAFF
TRBV7-3 NA CASSMSGGALNEQFF
TRBV30 TRBD1 CAWRGTGLYEQYF
TRBV6-1 NA CASSWGFTSTDTQYF
TRBV20-1 TRBD2 CSAKTSGHPNTGELFF
TRBV2 NA CASRVSGNTIYF
TRBV2 TRBD1 CATKARTGDTEAFF
TRBV10-3 NA CAITPREASCNEQFF
TRBV3-1 NA CASSQQASYNEQFF
TRBV25-1 NA CASSPEGTAEQYF
TRBV7-2 NA CASRSGPNTGELFF
TRBV29-1 NA CSVASTPGAVQYF
TRBV4-1 TRBD2 CASSQDQVAGGWFYEQYF
TRBV15 TRBD1 CATKLQGAASNQPQHF
TRBV6-4 TRBD1 CASSESGGGNTIYF
TRBV11-3 TRBD1 CASSVRTGGKPLKYNEQFF
TRBV6-5 TRBD2 CASSSVPGLASYEQYF
TRBV27 TRBD1 CASSNTGTGLLGEKLFF
TRBV5-1 TRBD2 CASSLAGSGSYEQYF
TRBV3-1 NA CASSSDTAQPQHF
TRBV11-2 TRBD2 CASSLTSGTARDTQYF
TRBV6-5 TRBD1 CASSYGQGGETQYF
TRBV3-1 NA CASSQRVIDNEQFF
TRBV5-1 NA CASSLFGTGELFF
TRBV6-1 NA CASSLSTGTDTQYF
TRBV12-3/TRBV12-4 TRBD1 CASSLGGQVNQPQHF
TRBV28 NA CASRSGLTIGYTF